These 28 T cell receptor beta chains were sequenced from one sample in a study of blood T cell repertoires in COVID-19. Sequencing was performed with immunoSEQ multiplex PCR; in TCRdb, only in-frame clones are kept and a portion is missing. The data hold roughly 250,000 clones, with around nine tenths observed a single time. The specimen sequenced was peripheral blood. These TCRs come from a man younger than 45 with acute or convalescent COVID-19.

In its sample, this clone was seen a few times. The CDR3 spells CASTWTVNSPLHF. CDR3 coding DNA: TGTGCCAGCACCTGGACAGTCAATTCACCCCTCCACTTT. The rearrangement joins TRBV5-5 to TRBJ1-6; D possibly corresponds to TRBD1 (6 bases). V lost 6 bases to trimming and J lost 7 bases, with 11 bases between them. The germline CDR1 and CDR2 sequences are SGHKS and YYEKEE (reference sequence). The CDR3 totals 13 residues.

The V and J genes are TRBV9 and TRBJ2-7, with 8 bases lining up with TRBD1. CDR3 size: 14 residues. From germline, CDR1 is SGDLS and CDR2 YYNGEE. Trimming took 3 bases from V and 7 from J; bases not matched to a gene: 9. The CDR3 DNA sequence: TGTGCCAGCAGCGCCCGGACAGGGCGAGGGGAGCAGTACTTC. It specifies CASSARTGRGEQYF.

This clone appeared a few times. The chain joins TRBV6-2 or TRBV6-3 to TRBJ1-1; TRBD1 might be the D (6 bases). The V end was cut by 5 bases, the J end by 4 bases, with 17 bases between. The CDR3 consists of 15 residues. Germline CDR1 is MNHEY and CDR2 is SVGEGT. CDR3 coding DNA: TGTGCCAGCAGTGGACAAGGGGGGGCGGGCACTGAAGCTTTCTTT. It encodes CASSGQGGAGTEAFF.

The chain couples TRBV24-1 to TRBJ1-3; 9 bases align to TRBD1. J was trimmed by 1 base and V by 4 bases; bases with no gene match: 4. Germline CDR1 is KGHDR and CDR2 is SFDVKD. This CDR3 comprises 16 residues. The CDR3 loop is CATSETGTGSGNTIYF. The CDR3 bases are TGTGCCACCAGTGAAACCGGGACAGGGTCTGGAAACACCATATATTTT.

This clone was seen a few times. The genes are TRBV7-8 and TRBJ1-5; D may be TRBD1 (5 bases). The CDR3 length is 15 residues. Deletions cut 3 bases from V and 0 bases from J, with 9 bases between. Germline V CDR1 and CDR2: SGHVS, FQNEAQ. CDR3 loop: CASSLTVYSNQPQHF. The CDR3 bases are TGTGCCAGCAGCTTGACAGTCTATAGCAATCAGCCCCAGCATTTT.

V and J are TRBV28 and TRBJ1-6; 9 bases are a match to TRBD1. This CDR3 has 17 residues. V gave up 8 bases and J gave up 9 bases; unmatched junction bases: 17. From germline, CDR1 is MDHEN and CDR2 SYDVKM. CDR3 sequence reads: CASGMVAPGQGGSPLHF. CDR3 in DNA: TGTGCCAGCGGAATGGTTGCTCCGGGACAGGGTGGTTCACCCCTCCACTTT.

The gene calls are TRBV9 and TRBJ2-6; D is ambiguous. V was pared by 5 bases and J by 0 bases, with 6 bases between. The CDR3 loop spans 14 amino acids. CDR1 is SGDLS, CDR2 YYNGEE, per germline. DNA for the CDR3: TGTGCCAGCAGTAGAAACTCTGGGGCCAACGTCCTGACTTTC. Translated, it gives CASSRNSGANVLTF.

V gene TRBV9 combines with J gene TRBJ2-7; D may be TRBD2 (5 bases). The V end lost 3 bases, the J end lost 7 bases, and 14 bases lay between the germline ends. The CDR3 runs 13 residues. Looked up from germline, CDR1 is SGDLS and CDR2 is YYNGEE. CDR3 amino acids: CASSERPLREQYF. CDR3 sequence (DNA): TGTGCCAGCAGCGAGCGGCCCTTGAGGGAGCAGTACTTC.

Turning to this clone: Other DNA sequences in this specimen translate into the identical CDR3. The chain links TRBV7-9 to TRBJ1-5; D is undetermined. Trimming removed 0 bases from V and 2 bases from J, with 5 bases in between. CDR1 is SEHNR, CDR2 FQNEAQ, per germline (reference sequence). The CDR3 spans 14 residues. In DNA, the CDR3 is TGTGCCAGCAGCTTAGCGTCGGGCAATCAGCCCCAGCATTTT. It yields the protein CASSLASGNQPQHF.

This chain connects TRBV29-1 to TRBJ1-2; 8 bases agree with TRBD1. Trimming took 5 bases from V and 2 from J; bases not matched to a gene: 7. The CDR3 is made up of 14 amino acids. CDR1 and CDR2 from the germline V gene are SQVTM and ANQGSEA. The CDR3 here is CSVRAGTGNYGYTF. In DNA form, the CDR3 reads TGCAGCGTTAGAGCCGGGACAGGCAACTATGGCTACACCTTC.

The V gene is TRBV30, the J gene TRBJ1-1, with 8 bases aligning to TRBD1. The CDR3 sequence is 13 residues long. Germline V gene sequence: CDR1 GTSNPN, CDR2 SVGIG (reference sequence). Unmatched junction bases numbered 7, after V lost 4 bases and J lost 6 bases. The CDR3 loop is CAWNRGVKAEAFF. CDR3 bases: TGTGCCTGGAACAGGGGGGTCAAGGCTGAAGCTTTCTTT.

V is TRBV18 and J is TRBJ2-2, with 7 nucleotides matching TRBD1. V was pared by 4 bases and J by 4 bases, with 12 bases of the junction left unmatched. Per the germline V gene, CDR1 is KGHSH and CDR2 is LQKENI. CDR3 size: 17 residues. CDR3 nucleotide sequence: TGTGCCAGCTCACTTTTCGGTCGACAGGGTGTCACCGGGGAGCTGTTTTTT. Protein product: CASSLFGRQGVTGELFF.

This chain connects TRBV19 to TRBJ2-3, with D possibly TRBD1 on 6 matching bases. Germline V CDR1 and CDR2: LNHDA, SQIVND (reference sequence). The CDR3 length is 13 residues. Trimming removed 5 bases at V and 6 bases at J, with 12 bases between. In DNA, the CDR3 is TGTGCCAGTAGTGATCGGACAGCCGATACGCAGTATTTT. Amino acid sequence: CASSDRTADTQYF.

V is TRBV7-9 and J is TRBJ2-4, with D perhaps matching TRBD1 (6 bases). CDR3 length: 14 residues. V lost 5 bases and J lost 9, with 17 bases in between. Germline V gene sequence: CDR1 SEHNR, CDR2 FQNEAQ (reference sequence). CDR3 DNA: TGTGCCAGCAGCCAGGACAGACGGCCCGGCATTCAGTACTTC. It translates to CASSQDRRPGIQYF.

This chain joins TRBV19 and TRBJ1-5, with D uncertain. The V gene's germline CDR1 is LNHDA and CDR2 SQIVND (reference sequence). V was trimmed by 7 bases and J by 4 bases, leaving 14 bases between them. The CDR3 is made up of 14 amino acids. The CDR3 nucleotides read TGTGCCAGTATTCAGGAAGAGTGGAATCAGCCCCAGCATTTT. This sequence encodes CASIQEEWNQPQHF.

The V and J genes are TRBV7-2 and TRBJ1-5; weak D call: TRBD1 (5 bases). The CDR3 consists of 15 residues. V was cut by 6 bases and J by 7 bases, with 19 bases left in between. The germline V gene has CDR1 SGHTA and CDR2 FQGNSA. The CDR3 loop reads CASSIDVGRRQPQHF. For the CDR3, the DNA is TGTGCCAGCAGTATAGACGTGGGGCGACGGCAGCCCCAGCATTTT.

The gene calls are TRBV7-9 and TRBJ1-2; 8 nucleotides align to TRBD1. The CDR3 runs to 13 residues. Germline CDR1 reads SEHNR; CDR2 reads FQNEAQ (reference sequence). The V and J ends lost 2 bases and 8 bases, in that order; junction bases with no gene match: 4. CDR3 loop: CASSLQGAWGYTF. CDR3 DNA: TGTGCCAGCAGCTTACAGGGGGCGTGGGGCTACACCTTC.

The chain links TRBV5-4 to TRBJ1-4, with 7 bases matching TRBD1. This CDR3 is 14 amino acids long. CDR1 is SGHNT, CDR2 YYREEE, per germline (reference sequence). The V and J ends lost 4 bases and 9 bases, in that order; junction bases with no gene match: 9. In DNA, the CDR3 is TGTGCCAGCAGCGAAGCCGGGACAGTGAAAAAACTGTTTTTT. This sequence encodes CASSEAGTVKKLFF. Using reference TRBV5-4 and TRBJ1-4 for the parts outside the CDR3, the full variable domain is ETGVTQSPTHLIKTRGQQVTLRCSSQSGHNTVSWYQQALGQGPQFIFQYYREEENGRGNFPPRFSGLQFPNYSSELNVNALELDDSALYLCASSEAGTVKKLFFGSGTQLSVL.

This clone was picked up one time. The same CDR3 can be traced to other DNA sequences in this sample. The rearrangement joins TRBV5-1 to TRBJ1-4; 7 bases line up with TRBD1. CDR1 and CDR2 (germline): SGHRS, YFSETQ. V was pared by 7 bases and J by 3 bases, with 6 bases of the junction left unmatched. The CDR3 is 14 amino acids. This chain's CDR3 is CASRSGGSNEKLFF. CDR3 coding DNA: TGCGCCAGCCGCTCAGGGGGATCTAATGAAAAACTGTTTTTT.

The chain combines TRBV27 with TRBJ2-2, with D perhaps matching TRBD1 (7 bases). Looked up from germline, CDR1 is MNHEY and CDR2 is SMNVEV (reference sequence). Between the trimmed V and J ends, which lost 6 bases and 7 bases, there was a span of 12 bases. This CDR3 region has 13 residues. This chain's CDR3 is CASRQGRDGELFF. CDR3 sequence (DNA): TGTGCCAGCAGACAGGGGCGGGACGGGGAGCTGTTTTTT.

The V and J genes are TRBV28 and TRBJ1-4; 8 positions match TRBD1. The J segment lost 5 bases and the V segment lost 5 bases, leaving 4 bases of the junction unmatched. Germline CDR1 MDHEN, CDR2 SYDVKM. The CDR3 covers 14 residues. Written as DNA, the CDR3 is TGTGCCAGCAGTATACAGGGGGGGAATGAAAAACTGTTTTTT. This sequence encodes CASSIQGGNEKLFF.

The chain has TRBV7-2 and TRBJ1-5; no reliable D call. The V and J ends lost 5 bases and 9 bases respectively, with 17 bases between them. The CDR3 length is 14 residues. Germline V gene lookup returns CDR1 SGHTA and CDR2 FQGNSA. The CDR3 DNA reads TGTGCCAGCAGCACCCTGGGTTCTCCGGGGCCCCAGCATTTT. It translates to CASSTLGSPGPQHF.

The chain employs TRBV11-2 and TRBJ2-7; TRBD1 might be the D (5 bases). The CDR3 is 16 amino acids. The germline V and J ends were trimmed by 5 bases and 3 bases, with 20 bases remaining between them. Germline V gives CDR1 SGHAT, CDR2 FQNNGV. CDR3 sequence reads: CASSPRLKGFSYEQYF. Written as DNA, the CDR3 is TGTGCCAGCAGCCCGAGATTGAAGGGGTTCAGCTACGAGCAGTACTTC.

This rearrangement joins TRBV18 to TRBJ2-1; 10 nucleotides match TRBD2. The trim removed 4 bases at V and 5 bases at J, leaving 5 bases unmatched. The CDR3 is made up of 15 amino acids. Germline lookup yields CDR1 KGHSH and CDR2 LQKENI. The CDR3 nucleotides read TGTGCCAGCTCACACGGGACTAGCGACAACAATGAGCAGTTCTTC. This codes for CASSHGTSDNNEQFF.

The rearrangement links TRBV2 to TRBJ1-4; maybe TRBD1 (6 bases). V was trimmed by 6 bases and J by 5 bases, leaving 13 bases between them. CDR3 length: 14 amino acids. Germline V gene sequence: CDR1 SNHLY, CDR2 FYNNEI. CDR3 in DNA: TGTGCCAGCAGAATTAGGGGGAAGAATGAAAAACTGTTTTTT. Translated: CASRIRGKNEKLFF.

The CDR3 DNA reads as TGTGCCAGCAGCCCTCTACGGGACAGTAAGAATGAGCAGTTCTTC. Protein product: CASSPLRDSKNEQFF. This sequence joins TRBV3-1 (or the pseudogene TRBV3-2) and TRBJ2-1; TRBD1 aligns across 7 bases. CDR1 is LGHDT and CDR2 is YNNKEL in the germline V gene (reference sequence). The CDR3 runs 15 residues. Losses at the gene ends were 4 bases for V and 7 bases for J; bases not matched to a gene: 10.

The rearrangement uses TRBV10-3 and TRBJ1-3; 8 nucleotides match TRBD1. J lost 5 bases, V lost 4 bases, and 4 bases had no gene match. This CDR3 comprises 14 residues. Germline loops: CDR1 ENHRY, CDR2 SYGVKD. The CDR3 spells CAISAGQGRNTIYF. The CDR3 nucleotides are TGTGCCATCAGTGCTGGACAGGGAAGAAACACCATATATTTT.

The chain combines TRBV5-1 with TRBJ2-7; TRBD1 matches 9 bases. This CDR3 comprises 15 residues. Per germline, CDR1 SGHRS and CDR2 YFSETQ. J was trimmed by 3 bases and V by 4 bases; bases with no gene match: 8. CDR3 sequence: CASSGGTGTYYEQYF. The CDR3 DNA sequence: TGCGCCAGCAGCGGGGGGACAGGGACTTACTACGAGCAGTACTTC.